This TCR beta chain derives from a study of T-cell memory formation after mild COVID-19. For the study at large: Clustering of TCRs was largely donor specific.

TCRalpha and TCRbeta libraries used 5'RACE with constant-segment primers and UMIs. MiXCR, applied by TCRdb to the 5' RACE reads, yields one record per CDR3 protein. In the table there are about 13,000 distinct CDR3 sequences, around 15% of which are singletons. The germline CDR1 and CDR2 sequences are SGHAT and FQNNGV. The CDR3 consists of 13 residues. Trimming cost V 3 bases and J 7 bases, with 10 bases left between them. The chain employs TRBV11-2 and TRBJ2-1; D is ambiguous. This TCR was recovered from a man between 18 and 29 years old who had mild COVID-19 (a few samples of this study predate the infection). Cell type and time point are not known. The sequenced material came from PBMCs or a T cell subset sorted from them (not recorded which). The CDR3 nucleotides are TGTGCCAGCAGCTTGGAGAGTGTGAATGAGCAGTTCTTC. Its translation: CASSLESVNEQFF.